A single sample gave rise to the 6 T cell receptor beta chains below, sequenced in a study of blood T cells in healthy people across ages. Using a J-beta primer mix together with a sample-barcoded 5' primer, a second PCR was run for roughly 6 to 12 cycles. TCRdb passed the 5' RACE reads through MiXCR, listing each CDR3 protein once. Of some 1,500,000 distinct CDR3 sequences in the sample, around 40% are singletons; the top ten hold approximately 4%. The sample comprised blood. These receptors were obtained from a woman under 30 in good health.

The sample holds one count of this clonotype. The chain carries TRBV7-2 and TRBJ2-3, with 12 bases matching TRBD2. The CDR3 runs to 16 residues. Germline CDR1 is SGHTA and CDR2 is FQGNSA. The V segment lost 5 bases and the J segment 4 bases; nucleotides outside the gene matches: 7. The CDR3 loop is CASSPALAGGADTQYF. For the CDR3, the DNA is TGTGCCAGCAGCCCGGCCCTAGCGGGAGGGGCAGATACGCAGTATTTT.

J is TRBJ1-4 and V is TRBV20-1; D uncertain. This CDR3 contains 12 residues. Germline loops: CDR1 DFQATT, CDR2 SNEGSKA (reference sequence). The V end was cut by 3 bases, the J end by 7 bases, with 9 bases between. The CDR3 bases are TGCAGTGCTAGGAGGTTCAGTGAAAAACTGTTTTTT. Translated: CSARRFSEKLFF.

This clonotype was detected many times. The chain uses TRBV29-1 and TRBJ2-3; a weak D match, TRBD2 (5 bases). The V end was cut by 7 bases, the J end by 2 bases, with 19 bases between. The CDR3 has 15 residues. Looked up from germline, CDR1 is SQVTM and CDR2 is ANQGSEA. The CDR3 DNA is TGCAGCGCTAACGGCACTCCCGACTACACAGATACGCAGTATTTT. Its translation is CSANGTPDYTDTQYF.

This clonotype was seen only a few times. The V gene is TRBV15, the J gene TRBJ1-4; D is uncertain. The CDR3 has 15 residues. Germline CDR1 and CDR2: LNHNV and YYDKDF (reference sequence). Trimming pared 0 bases from V and 9 bases from J, leaving 14 bases between. CDR3 amino acids: CATSRDLGKRQKLFF. For the CDR3, the DNA is TGTGCCACCAGCAGAGATCTCGGGAAGCGTCAAAAACTGTTTTTT.

The chain recombines TRBV4-3 with TRBJ1-2; D not certain. V dropped 0 bases and J dropped 3 bases, with 8 bases sitting between them. CDR1 is LGHNA and CDR2 is YSLEER in the germline V gene. This CDR3 is 14 amino acids long. CDR3 sequence reads: CASSQEVADYGYTF. CDR3 sequence (DNA): TGCGCCAGCAGCCAAGAAGTGGCGGACTATGGCTACACCTTC.

Concerning this clonotype: Lacking the conserved final phenylalanine or tryptophan, this CDR3 likely reflects a read error. This rearrangement joins TRBV12-3 or TRBV12-4 to TRBJ2-3, with 7 bases that match TRBD2. The trim removed 4 bases at V and 4 bases at J, leaving 14 bases unmatched. The CDR3 has 17 amino acids. This chain's CDR3 is CASSSAETSVGADTQYL. CDR3 coding DNA: TGTGCCAGCAGTTCCGCGGAAACTAGCGTCGGTGCAGATACGCAGTATTTA.